A single sample gave rise to the 4 T cell receptor beta chains below, sequenced in a study of CD8 T cells in Susac syndrome. It was with random hexamers that 0.5 to 1 ug RNA was reverse transcribed. MiXCR, run by TCRdb on the immunoSEQ multiplex PCR reads, gives a single entry per CDR3 protein. Of under 150,000 distinct CDR3 sequences listed, about 90% are singletons. Material for sequencing was CD8+ T cells from PBMCs. The source is a human donor with multiple sclerosis.

This chain links TRBV9 with TRBJ2-1; 7 bases map to TRBD2. Unmatched junction bases numbered 3, after V lost 0 bases and J lost 6 bases. CDR3 length: 14 amino acids. CDR1 is SGDLS and CDR2 is YYNGEE in the germline V gene. The CDR3 region is CASSVESGVNEQFF. CDR3 DNA sequence: TGTGCCAGCAGCGTAGAAAGCGGGGTCAATGAGCAGTTCTTC. Variable domain in full (rest from reference TRBV9 and TRBJ2-1): DSGVTQTPKHLITATGQRVTLRCSPRSGDLSVYWYQQSLDQGLQFLIQYYNGEERAKGNILERFSAQQFPDLHSELNLSSLELGDSALYFCASSVESGVNEQFFGPGTRLTVL.

The V gene is TRBV19, the J gene TRBJ2-7, with 7 bases matching TRBD1. J was trimmed by 2 bases and V by 2 bases; bases with no gene match: 18. The germline V gene has CDR1 LNHDA and CDR2 SQIVND (reference sequence). CDR3 length: 19 residues. The CDR3 is CASSIRMLRDRDEAYEQYF. CDR3 nucleotides: TGTGCCAGTAGTATAAGGATGCTACGCGACAGGGATGAGGCCTACGAGCAGTACTTC.

J is TRBJ1-1 and V is TRBV5-1; D ambiguous. The V gene lost 3 bases and the J gene lost 4 bases, with 10 bases spanning the gap. The CDR3 is 13 amino acids. The germline V gene encodes CDR1 SGHRS and CDR2 YFSETQ. CDR3 coding DNA: TGCGCCAGCAGCTGGATGGTTGGCACTGAAGCTTTCTTT. This sequence encodes CASSWMVGTEAFF.

This rearrangement joins TRBV9 to TRBJ2-7, with D hard to call. The CDR3 has 15 residues. Trimming removed 1 base from V and 1 base from J, with 12 bases in between. CDR1 and CDR2 (germline): SGDLS, YYNGEE. The CDR3 spells CASSVSTDRSYEQYF. In nucleotides, the CDR3 is TGTGCCAGCAGCGTATCTACTGATAGGTCCTACGAGCAGTACTTC.